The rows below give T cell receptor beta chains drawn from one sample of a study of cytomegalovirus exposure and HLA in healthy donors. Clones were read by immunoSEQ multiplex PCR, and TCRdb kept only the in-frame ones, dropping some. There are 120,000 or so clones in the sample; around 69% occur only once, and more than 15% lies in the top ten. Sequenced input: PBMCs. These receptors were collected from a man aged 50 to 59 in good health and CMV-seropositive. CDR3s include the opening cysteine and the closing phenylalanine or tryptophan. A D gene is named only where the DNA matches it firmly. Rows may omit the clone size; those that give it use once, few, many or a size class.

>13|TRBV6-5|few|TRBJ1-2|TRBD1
TGTGCCAGCAGGCTGGGACAGATCTATGGCTACACCTTC
CASRLGQIYGYTF
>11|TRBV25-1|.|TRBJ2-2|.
TGTGCCAGCCCTTATGGGCGGGAGCTGTTTTTT
CASPYGRELFF
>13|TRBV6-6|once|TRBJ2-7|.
TGTGCCAGCGCGAGGCAAACTGCCTGCGAGCAGTACTTC
CASARQTACEQYF
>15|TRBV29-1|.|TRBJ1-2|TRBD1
TGCAGCGTTGGGGCTCGAGGGGACAGGGGCTATGGCTACACCTTC
CSVGARGDRGYGYTF
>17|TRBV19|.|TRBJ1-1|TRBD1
TGTGCCAGTAGTACCCCCCGGGACAGGATGATGAACACTGAAGCTTTCTTT
CASSTPRDRMMNTEAFF
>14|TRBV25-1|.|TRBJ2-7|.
TGTGCCAGCAGTGAAGGTTCGGCGGCCTACGAGCAGTACTTC
CASSEGSAAYEQYF
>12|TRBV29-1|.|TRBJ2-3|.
TGCAGCGCTGGAGGGGACACAGATACGCAGTATTTT
CSAGGDTDTQYF
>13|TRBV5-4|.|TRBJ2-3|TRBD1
TGTGCCAGATCGGACAGGGGGGAAGATACGCAGTATTTT
CARSDRGEDTQYF
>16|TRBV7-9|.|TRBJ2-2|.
TGTGCCAGCAGCTTAGGGTCAGGGTCGGGCACCGGGGAGCTGTTTTTT
CASSLGSGSGTGELFF
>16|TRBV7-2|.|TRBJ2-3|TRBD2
TGTGCCAGCAGCAAGGGACTAGCGGGAGTGGAAGATACGCAGTATTTT
CASSKGLAGVEDTQYF
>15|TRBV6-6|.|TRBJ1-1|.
TGTGCCAGCAGGGGGGGAGCAGGGCGGGACACTGAAGCTTTCTTT
CASRGGAGRDTEAFF
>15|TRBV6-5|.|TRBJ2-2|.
TGTGCCAGCAGGACGGGACGGCCCAACACCGGGGGGCTGTTTTTT
CASRTGRPNTGGLFF
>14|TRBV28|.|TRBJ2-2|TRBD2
TGTGCCAGCGTCCGGGAGGGAGGAACCGGGGAGCTGTTTTTT
CASVREGGTGELFF
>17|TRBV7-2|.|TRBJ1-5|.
TGTGCCAGCAGCCTCCTGGGGGCCGGTGTGGGTAATCAGCCCCAGCATTTT
CASSLLGAGVGNQPQHF
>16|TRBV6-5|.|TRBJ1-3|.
TGTGCCAGCAGTTACTCCGGGACATCCTCTGGAAACACCATATATTTT
CASSYSGTSSGNTIYF
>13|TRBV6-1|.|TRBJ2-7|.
TGTGCCAGCAGTGTATCACAGTTTTCCGAGCAGTACTTC
CASSVSQFSEQYF
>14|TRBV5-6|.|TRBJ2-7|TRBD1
TGTGCCAGCAGCACGGGACAGTACTCCTACGAGCAGTACTTC
CASSTGQYSYEQYF
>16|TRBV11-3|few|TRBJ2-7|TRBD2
TGTGCCAGCAGCTTAGATAGACTAGCGGGGAACTACGAGCAGTACTTC
CASSLDRLAGNYEQYF
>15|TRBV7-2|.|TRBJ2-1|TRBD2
TGTGCCAGCAGCTTAGGGACTAGCGGGAGCGATGAGCAGTTCTTC
CASSLGTSGSDEQFF
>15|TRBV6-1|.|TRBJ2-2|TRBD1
TGTGCCAGCAGTACCGGACAGGGAAACACCGGGGAGCTGTTTTTT
CASSTGQGNTGELFF
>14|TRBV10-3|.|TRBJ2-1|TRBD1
TGTGCCATCAGTGGGGACAGGGAGTACAATGAGCAGTTCTTC
CAISGDREYNEQFF
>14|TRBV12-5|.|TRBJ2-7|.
TGTGCTAGTGGCTGGGGACACCCCTCCTACGAGCAGTACTTC
CASGWGHPSYEQYF
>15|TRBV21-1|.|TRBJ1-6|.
TGTGCCAGCAGGACAGATCTGTTCTATAATTCACCCCTCCACTTT
CASRTDLFYNSPLHF
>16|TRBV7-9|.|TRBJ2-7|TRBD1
TGTGCCAGCAGGCCGAACTGGGACAGGAGCTCCTACGAGCAGTACTTC
CASRPNWDRSSYEQYF
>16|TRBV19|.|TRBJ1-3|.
TGTGCCAGTAGTATTGGCCTCCTACGGGGGGCGGACACCATATATTTT
CASSIGLLRGADTIYF
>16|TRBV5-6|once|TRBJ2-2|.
TGTGCCAGCAGCTCCCAGGGGGGAGGTATCACCGGGGAGCTGTTTTTT
CASSSQGGGITGELFF
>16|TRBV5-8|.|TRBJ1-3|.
TGTGCCAGCAGCTTGGACAGGCCCAGCGCTGGAAACACCATATATTTT
CASSLDRPSAGNTIYF
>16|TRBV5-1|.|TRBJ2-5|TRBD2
TGCGCCAGCAGCTTGGTTCTAGCGGGGGACCAAGAGACCCAGTACTTC
CASSLVLAGDQETQYF
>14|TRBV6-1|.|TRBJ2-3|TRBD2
TGTGCCAGCAAATTGGGGACTAGCGCAGATACGCAGTATTTT
CASKLGTSADTQYF
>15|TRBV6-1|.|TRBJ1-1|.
TGTGCCAGCAGTGGGTTTGGGGGACTAAACACTGAAGCTTTCTTT
CASSGFGGLNTEAFF
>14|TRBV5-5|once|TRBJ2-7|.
TGTGCCAGCAGCCCCGAGGCACATTCCTACGAGCAGTACTTC
CASSPEAHSYEQYF
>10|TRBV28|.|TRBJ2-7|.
TGTGCCTCCACCGGTAACGAGCAGTACTTC
CASTGNEQYF
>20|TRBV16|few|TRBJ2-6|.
TGTGCCAGCAGCCACTTAGGGGCGACAGGTTCATTCTCTGGGGCCAACGTCCTGACTTTC
CASSHLGATGSFSGANVLTF
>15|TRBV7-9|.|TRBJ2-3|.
TGTGCCAGCAGCTTAGATACCAGGGGCACAGATACGCAGTATTTT
CASSLDTRGTDTQYF
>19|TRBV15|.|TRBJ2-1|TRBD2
TGTGCCACCAGCAGAGCAACTAGCGGGAGGGCCTATAGGTACAATGAGCAGTTCTTC
CATSRATSGRAYRYNEQFF
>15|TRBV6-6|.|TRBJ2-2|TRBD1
TGTGCCAGCAACCTACAGGGGGCTAAGGGCGGGGAGCTGTTTTTT
CASNLQGAKGGELFF
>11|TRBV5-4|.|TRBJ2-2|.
TGTGCCAGCACCATCACCGGGGAGCTGTTTTTT
CASTITGELFF
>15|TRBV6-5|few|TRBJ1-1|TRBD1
TGTGCCAGCACCAACAGGGGGCAGTCGGGGACTGAAGCTTTCTTT
CASTNRGQSGTEAFF
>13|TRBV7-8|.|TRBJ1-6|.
TGTGCCAGCAGCCTCGGGGGGGATTCACCCCTCCACTTT
CASSLGGDSPLHF
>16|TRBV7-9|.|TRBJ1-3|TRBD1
TGTGCCAGCAGCTCTCAAGGGGGGACAGGGAGAAACACCATATATTTT
CASSSQGGTGRNTIYF
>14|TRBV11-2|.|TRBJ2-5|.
TGTGCCAGCAGCCCAAGGGGGTACCAAGAGACCCAGTACTTC
CASSPRGYQETQYF
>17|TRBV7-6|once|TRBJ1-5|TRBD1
TGTGCCAGCAGCTTCGGGACAGGGGGCGTCGGCAATCAGCCCCAGCATTTT
CASSFGTGGVGNQPQHF
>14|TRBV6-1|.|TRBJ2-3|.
TGTGCCAGCAGTGAAGTTGGAGAAACAGATACGCAGTATTTT
CASSEVGETDTQYF
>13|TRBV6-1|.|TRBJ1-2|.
TGTGCCAGCAGTGATTTCGTTGGGGAGGGCTACACCTTC
CASSDFVGEGYTF
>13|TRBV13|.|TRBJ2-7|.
TGTGCCAGCAGCTTGGGGGGGGGCGCCGAGCAGTACTTC
CASSLGGGAEQYF
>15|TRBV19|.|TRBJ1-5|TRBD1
TGTGCCAGTAGTAGGGACAGGGGGAAGGGTCAGCCCCAGCATTTT
CASSRDRGKGQPQHF
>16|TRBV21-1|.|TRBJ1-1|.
TGTGCCAGCAGCAAATCCGGGGGGGGACGGGACACTGAAGCTTTCTTT
CASSKSGGGRDTEAFF
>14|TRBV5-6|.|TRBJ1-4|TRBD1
TGTGCCAGCAGCTGGGACAGGGGGCCTGAAAAACTGTTTTTT
CASSWDRGPEKLFF
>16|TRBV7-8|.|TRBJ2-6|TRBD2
TGTGCCAGCAGCTTAGCGGGGGGGGCTGGGGCCAACGTCCTGACTTTC
CASSLAGGAGANVLTF
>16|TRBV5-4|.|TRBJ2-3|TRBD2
TGTGCCAGCAGCCTGAAGACTAGCGGGGGGATAGATACGCAGTATTTT
CASSLKTSGGIDTQYF
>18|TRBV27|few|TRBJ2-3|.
TGTGCCAGCAGCCCTCTCCCTCAGGGTTTATCGAGAATGGGTACGCAGTATTTT
CASSPLPQGLSRMGTQYF
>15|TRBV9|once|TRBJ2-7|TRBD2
TGTGCCAGCAGCTTCGGGACTAGCGCCTCCTACGAGCAGTACTTC
CASSFGTSASYEQYF